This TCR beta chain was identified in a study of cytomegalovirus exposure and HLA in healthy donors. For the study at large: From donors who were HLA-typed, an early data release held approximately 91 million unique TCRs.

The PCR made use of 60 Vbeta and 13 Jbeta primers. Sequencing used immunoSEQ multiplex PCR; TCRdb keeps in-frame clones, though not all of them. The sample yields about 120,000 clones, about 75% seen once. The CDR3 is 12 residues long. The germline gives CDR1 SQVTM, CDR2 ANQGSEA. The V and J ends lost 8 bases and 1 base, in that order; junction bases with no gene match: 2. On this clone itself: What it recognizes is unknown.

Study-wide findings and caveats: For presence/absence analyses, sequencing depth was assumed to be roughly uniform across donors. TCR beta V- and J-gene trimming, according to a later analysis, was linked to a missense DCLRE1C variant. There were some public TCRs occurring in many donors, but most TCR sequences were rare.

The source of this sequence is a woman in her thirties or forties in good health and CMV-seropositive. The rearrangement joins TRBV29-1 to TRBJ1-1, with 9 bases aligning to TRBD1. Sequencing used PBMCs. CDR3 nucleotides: TGCAGCAGGGGACAGGGGAACACTGAAGCTTTCTTT. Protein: CSRGQGNTEAFF.